The 6 T cell receptor beta chains below were found in one sample sequenced in a study of vaccination and CD4 T cells after COVID-19. Their specific antigens are unknown. Scientists ran DNA taken from cultured CD4+ T cells through the Oncomine TCR Beta short-read assay for sequencing. TCRdb passed the PCR reads through MiXCR, listing each CDR3 protein once. The data contain 3,800 or so distinct CDR3 sequences, around 38% of them seen just once; the ten biggest clones take up around 27%. Regarding treatment: roughly nine-day PBMC culture with coronavirus spike peptide pools or control peptides (ViraFEST assay). Sample: CD4+ T cells from blood, cultured in vitro. These receptors originate from a human donor who had recovered from COVID-19.

This clonotype was seen a handful of times. This sequence joins TRBV7-9 and TRBJ1-2, with D maybe TRBD1 (5 bases). Germline loops: CDR1 SEHNR, CDR2 FQNEAQ (reference sequence). The CDR3 runs 14 residues. V dropped 3 bases and J dropped 3 bases, with 11 bases sitting between them. CDR3 protein: CASSFGRGDYGYTF. CDR3 nucleotide sequence: TGTGCCAGCAGCTTCGGAAGGGGAGACTATGGCTACACCTTC.

The chain has TRBV6-1 and TRBJ2-5, with 10 bases lining up with TRBD1. Germline V lookup: CDR1 MNHNS, CDR2 SASEGT. J was trimmed by 4 bases and V by 4 bases; bases with no gene match: 3. This CDR3 contains 14 residues. Here the CDR3 reads CASSAGTGAETQYF. The CDR3 DNA sequence: TGTGCCAGCAGTGCCGGGACAGGGGCAGAGACCCAGTACTTC.

The CDR3 DNA reads TGTGCCTCAGAGACAGGGGAGGGACAGCCCCAGCATTTT. Its translation: CASETGEGQPQHF. This chain connects TRBV30 to TRBJ1-5; TRBD1 matches 8 bases. Looked up from germline, CDR1 is GTSNPN and CDR2 is SVGIG (reference sequence). J lost 7 bases, V lost 7 bases, and 9 bases had no gene match. This CDR3 is 13 amino acids long.

The chain couples TRBV5-4 to TRBJ2-1; the match to TRBD1 covers 10 bases. The length of the CDR3 is 15 residues. Germline V gives CDR1 SGHNT, CDR2 YYREEE (reference sequence). Trimming at V came to 6 bases and at J to 6 bases, leaving 9 bases not matched to a gene. CDR3 nucleotide sequence: TGTGCCAGCACCCCCAGGGACAGGGGTACCAATGAGCAGTTCTTC. This gives the protein CASTPRDRGTNEQFF.

V gene TRBV23-1 combines with J gene TRBJ1-2; 9 bases align to TRBD1. TRBV23-1 is sorted into the ORF group, with uncertain function. This CDR3 is 15 amino acids long. Losses at the gene ends were 0 bases for V and 9 bases for J; bases not matched to a gene: 8. Here the CDR3 reads CASSQSVNRGRSYTF. The CDR3 region has the DNA TGCGCCAGCAGTCAATCGGTTAACAGGGGGCGAAGCTACACCTTC.

In this sample, this clonotype is medium-sized. The gene calls are TRBV30 and TRBJ1-2; no firm D call. The V end lost 3 bases, the J end lost 5 bases, and 16 bases lay between the germline ends. The CDR3 contains 14 residues. Germline V lookup: CDR1 GTSNPN, CDR2 SVGIG (reference sequence). The CDR3 nucleotides read TGTGCCTGGAGCGGTTCGGGCCTCGGGTATGGCTACACCTTC. As protein: CAWSGSGLGYGYTF.